What follows describes a single T cell receptor beta chain. The sample is drawn from a study of blood T cell repertoires in COVID-19. As for the study in general: Material from acute and convalescent COVID-19 was sourced from the United States, Italy and Spain. T cells, B-cell-depleted T cells, or PBMCs supplied cDNA or gDNA.

The germline CDR1 and CDR2 sequences are SGHKS and YYEKEE (reference sequence). V was shortened by 0 bases and J by 6 bases, with 9 bases between the two germline ends. This CDR3 is built from 14 residues. In the authors' methods: Scientists estimated how many nucleated cells there were by amplifying reference gene primers. Libraries were prepared by immunoSEQ multiplex PCR; TCRdb keeps only in-frame clonotypes and omits some of them. From that table come the V and J calls and clone size; the DNA was used to work out D and trimming. The table includes about 140,000 clones, 85% to 90% detected once. V usage is TRBV5-5 and J usage is TRBJ1-4; D is possibly TRBD1 (6 bases). The sequence was collected from a woman of 80 years or more with acute or convalescent COVID-19. Sequencing was performed on peripheral blood. The CDR3 nucleotides are TGTGCCAGCAGCTTGGCAGGGGCAGATGAAAAACTGTTTTTT. Translated, it gives CASSLAGADEKLFF. Full variable domain (remainder filled in from reference TRBV5-5 and TRBJ1-4): DAGVTQSPTHLIKTRGQQVTLRCSPISGHKSVSWYQQVLGQGPQFIFQYYEKEERGRGNFPDRFSARQFPNYSSELNVNALLLGDSALYLCASSLAGADEKLFFGSGTQLSVL.